A single sample gave rise to the 21 T cell receptor beta chains below, sequenced in a study of blood T cell repertoires in COVID-19. Data came from immunoSEQ multiplex PCR; TCRdb stores just in-frame clones and leaves some out. This sample yields over 350,000 clones, of which 87% are seen a single time; roughly 2% belongs to the top ten. Material: PBMCs or T cells enriched from blood (not recorded which). All receptors derive from a woman under 30 with acute COVID-19.

This chain connects TRBV2 to TRBJ1-4, with a weak D call TRBD1 (5 bases). Germline V gives CDR1 SNHLY, CDR2 FYNNEI. This CDR3 spans 14 amino acids. The ends were cut back, 4 bases at V and 5 bases at J, with 11 bases in the middle. The CDR3 coding sequence is TGTGCCAGCAGTGTAAGGGGTCTAAATGAAAAACTGTTTTTT. Translating gives CASSVRGLNEKLFF. Drawing the rest from reference TRBV2 and TRBJ1-4, the complete variable domain is EPEVTQTPSHQVTQMGQEVILRCVPISNHLYFYWYRQILGQKVEFLVSFYNNEISEKSEIFDDQFSVERPDGSNFTLKIRSTKLEDSAMYFCASSVRGLNEKLFFGSGTQLSVL.

The V and J genes are TRBV5-1 and TRBJ1-2; D is unresolved. Germline CDR1 and CDR2: SGHRS and YFSETQ. There are 12 residues in the CDR3. V lost 0 bases to trimming and J lost 8 bases, with 8 bases between them. Here the CDR3 DNA reads TGCGCCAGCAGCTTGGGGTCGGGAGGCTACACCTTC. This codes for CASSLGSGGYTF. The variable domain in full, completed from reference TRBV5-1 and TRBJ1-2, reads KAGVTQTPRYLIKTRGQQVTLSCSPISGHRSVSWYQQTPGQGLQFLFEYFSETQRNKGNFPGRFSGRQFSNSRSEMNVSTLELGDSALYLCASSLGSGGYTFGSGTRLTVV.

The chain links TRBV5-1 to TRBJ2-5, with TRBD2 matching over 10 bases. V dropped 2 bases and J dropped 5; count of bases not matched to a gene: 6. The CDR3 consists of 15 residues. From germline, CDR1 is SGHRS and CDR2 YFSETQ. DNA for the CDR3: TGCGCCAGCAGCTTCGAGGCTAGCGGGGGTGAGACCCAGTACTTC. Amino acids: CASSFEASGGETQYF.

The table lists this clone with a few counts. The chain carries TRBV7-9 and TRBJ1-5; 7 bases are a match to TRBD1. The CDR3 consists of 15 residues. Unmatched junction bases numbered 5, after V lost 6 bases and J lost 0 bases. Looked up from germline, CDR1 is SEHNR and CDR2 is FQNEAQ (reference sequence). The CDR3 DNA sequence: TGTGCCAGCAGTGTACAGGGGAATAGCAATCAGCCCCAGCATTTT. It specifies CASSVQGNSNQPQHF.

The J gene is TRBJ1-1, the V gene TRBV5-1, with TRBD1 matching 9 bases. This CDR3 spans 15 amino acids. V shed 4 bases and J 2 bases; nucleotides not matched to a gene: 6. In germline, CDR1 is SGHRS, CDR2 YFSETQ. The CDR3: CASSPSTGGNTEAFF. The CDR3, as DNA: TGCGCCAGCAGCCCTTCGACAGGGGGAAACACTGAAGCTTTCTTT.

This clone occurred once. V usage is TRBV29-1 and J usage is TRBJ2-7; the match to TRBD1 covers 7 bases. The CDR3 spans 15 residues. V gave up 6 bases and J gave up 4 bases; unmatched junction bases: 15. The germline V gene has CDR1 SQVTM and CDR2 ANQGSEA. The CDR3, as DNA: TGCAGCGTAGGAGAGAGTGGGACAGATCCTTACGAGCAGTACTTC. Amino acids: CSVGESGTDPYEQYF.

This clone appeared a single time. The CDR3 sequence: CASSSPVAGVAEQFF. DNA for the CDR3: TGTGCCAGCAGTTCCCCGGTGGCGGGAGTTGCTGAGCAGTTCTTC. The chain is built from TRBV27 and TRBJ2-1; 7 bases map to TRBD2. This CDR3 has 15 amino acids. Losses at the gene ends were 4 bases for V and 9 bases for J; bases not matched to a gene: 12. CDR1 MNHEY and CDR2 SMNVEV come from the germline V gene (reference sequence).

J is TRBJ1-1 and V is TRBV18, with D tentatively TRBD1 (6 bases). The CDR3 extends over 13 amino acids. V gave up 8 bases and J gave up 1 base, with 11 bases separating them. CDR1 and CDR2 (germline): KGHSH, LQKENI. As DNA, the CDR3 is TGTGCCAGCACGGACAGCGAGAACACTGAAGCTTTCTTT. Translating gives CASTDSENTEAFF.

The genes are TRBV7-2 and TRBJ2-3; 8 bases align to TRBD2. This CDR3 spans 17 amino acids. Losses at the gene ends were 1 base for V and 0 bases for J; bases not matched to a gene: 6. Germline-derived CDR1 and CDR2 are SGHTA and FQGNSA. Written as DNA, the CDR3 is TGTGCCAGCAGCTTAGGTCCTAGCGGGTTTAGCACAGATACGCAGTATTTT. Translating it yields CASSLGPSGFSTDTQYF.

Of note for this clone: At the DNA level, this CDR3 is encoded by other sequences in the same sample as well. The chain carries TRBV7-2 and TRBJ1-5; 9 bases are a match to TRBD1. CDR3 length equals 13 residues. The V and J ends lost 4 bases and 7 bases, in that order; junction bases with no gene match: 2. Germline lookup yields CDR1 SGHTA and CDR2 FQGNSA. This CDR3 reads CASSSGQGQPQHF. CDR3 coding DNA: TGTGCCAGCAGCTCGGGACAGGGACAGCCCCAGCATTTT.

The chain couples TRBV19 to TRBJ2-7; a possible D gene is TRBD1 (5 bases). Germline CDR1 and CDR2: LNHDA and SQIVND (reference sequence). V lost 3 bases to trimming and J lost 2 bases, with 14 bases between them. There are 15 residues in the CDR3. Here the CDR3 DNA reads TGTGCCAGTAGTATTAATGGCAGGGCGACCTACGAGCAGTACTTC. Translated: CASSINGRATYEQYF. Combining the CDR3 with reference TRBV19 and TRBJ2-7 gives the whole variable domain DGGITQSPKYLFRKEGQNVTLSCEQNLNHDAMYWYRQDPGQGLRLIYYSQIVNDFQKGDIAEGYSVSREKKESFPLTVTSAQKNPTAFYLCASSINGRATYEQYFGPGTRLTVT.

The chain recombines TRBV11-2 with TRBJ1-5; TRBD1 aligns across 7 bases. V lost 3 bases, J lost 0 bases, and 11 bases stayed unmatched. Germline CDR1 SGHAT, CDR2 FQNNGV. CDR3 length equals 18 residues. CDR3 nucleotide sequence: TGTGCCAGCAGCTTGGTGGACAGGAACCGAAATAGCAATCAGCCCCAGCATTTT. Protein: CASSLVDRNRNSNQPQHF.

This chain connects TRBV5-1 to TRBJ2-3; 8 nucleotides line up with TRBD2. Germline CDR1 SGHRS, CDR2 YFSETQ. The CDR3 covers 23 residues. With V trimmed by 0 bases and J by 2 bases, 26 bases remained unmatched. CDR3 DNA sequence: TGCGCCAGCAGCTTGGGATTATATTTTATGTTTGGCGGGAGGATTCTATACACAGATACGCAGTATTTT. It encodes CASSLGLYFMFGGRILYTDTQYF.

This chain connects TRBV19 to TRBJ1-5; D gene ambiguous. CDR1 is LNHDA and CDR2 is SQIVND in the germline V gene (reference sequence). This CDR3 comprises 15 residues. Trimming shortened V by 7 bases and J by 0 bases, and 13 bases separated the two germline ends. The CDR3 protein is CASTAGFPSNQPQHF. The CDR3 nucleotides are TGTGCCAGTACCGCCGGGTTTCCTAGCAATCAGCCCCAGCATTTT.

This clone was detected a few times. The CDR3 DNA reads as TGTGCCATCAGTGGGGGAGCCCGGGAGACCCAGTACTTC. The encoded protein is CAISGGARETQYF. This sequence joins TRBV10-3 and TRBJ2-5, with D perhaps TRBD2 (5 bases). This CDR3 contains 13 residues. Germline CDR1 ENHRY, CDR2 SYGVKD. V shed 4 bases and J shed 5 bases, with 11 bases lying between them.

This clone was recorded a few times. The J gene is TRBJ1-1, the V gene TRBV5-5, with 8 bases lining up with TRBD1. V lost 4 bases and J lost 10; bases outside the gene matches: 9. Germline CDR1 is SGHKS and CDR2 is YYEKEE (reference sequence). This CDR3 has 13 residues. The CDR3 bases are TGTGCCAGCAGCCTAGGACAGGGTGGATTAGCTTTCTTT. Translating it yields CASSLGQGGLAFF. Using reference TRBV5-5 and TRBJ1-1 for the parts outside the CDR3, the full variable domain is DAGVTQSPTHLIKTRGQQVTLRCSPISGHKSVSWYQQVLGQGPQFIFQYYEKEERGRGNFPDRFSARQFPNYSSELNVNALLLGDSALYLCASSLGQGGLAFFGQGTRLTVV.

The genes are TRBV5-4 and TRBJ2-7; D perhaps matches TRBD1 (6 bases). The CDR3 is 14 amino acids. Germline values: CDR1 SGHNT, CDR2 YYREEE (reference sequence). V was pared by 3 bases and J by 0 bases, with 10 bases between. Here the CDR3 reads CASSSRDNSYEQYF. DNA of the CDR3: TGTGCCAGCAGCTCCCGGGACAACTCCTACGAGCAGTACTTC.

The J gene is TRBJ2-3, the V gene TRBV6-2 or TRBV6-3; 10 bases align to TRBD2. The ends lost 3 bases at V and 6 bases at J; junction bases unmatched: 6. CDR1 is MNHEY and CDR2 is SVGEGT in the germline V gene. This CDR3 contains 15 residues. DNA of the CDR3: TGTGCCAGCAGTTATTCTAGCGGGAGTCCCGATACGCAGTATTTT. It specifies CASSYSSGSPDTQYF.

The gene calls are TRBV2 and TRBJ1-4; 7 bases line up with TRBD1. V lost 1 base to trimming and J lost 8 bases; unmatched junction nucleotides: 7. CDR3 size: 15 residues. CDR1 is SNHLY, CDR2 FYNNEI, per germline. The CDR3 sequence is CASSEGSQGGEKLFF. The CDR3 DNA reads as TGTGCCAGCAGTGAAGGATCGCAGGGGGGAGAAAAACTGTTTTTT.

The chain is built from TRBV2 and TRBJ1-6; 7 positions agree with TRBD1. Germline values: CDR1 SNHLY, CDR2 FYNNEI. CDR3 length: 14 residues. Trimming removed 5 bases from V and 10 bases from J; junction bases left unmatched: 8. CDR3 nucleotide sequence: TGTGCCAGCAGTCTAAGACAGGGTCGGTCACCCCTCCACTTT. Amino acids: CASSLRQGRSPLHF.

The chain joins TRBV6-5 to TRBJ1-3; D uncertain. This CDR3 has 15 residues. V lost 5 bases, J lost 4 bases, and 15 bases lay in between. Germline CDR1 reads MNHEY; CDR2 reads SVGAGI. Here the CDR3 reads CASSLGGIRGNTIYF. CDR3 sequence (DNA): TGTGCCAGCAGTCTAGGAGGGATTAGAGGAAACACCATATATTTT.